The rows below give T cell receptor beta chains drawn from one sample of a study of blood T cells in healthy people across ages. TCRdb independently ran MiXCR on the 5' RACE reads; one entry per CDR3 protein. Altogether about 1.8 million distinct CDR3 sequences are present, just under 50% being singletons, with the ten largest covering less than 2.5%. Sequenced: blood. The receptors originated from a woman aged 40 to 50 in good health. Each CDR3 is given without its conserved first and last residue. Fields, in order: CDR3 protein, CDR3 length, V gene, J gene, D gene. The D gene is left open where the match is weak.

CDR3aa: ASSPTSGDRY
len: 10
v_gene: TRBV7-2
j_gene: TRBJ2-7
d_gene: TRBD2

CDR3aa: ASSPIGDEQF
len: 10
v_gene: TRBV7-2
j_gene: TRBJ2-1
d_gene: .

CDR3aa: ASSYFPGVSYEQY
len: 13
v_gene: TRBV6-5
j_gene: TRBJ2-7
d_gene: .

CDR3aa: ASSGGRGSYNEQF
len: 13
v_gene: TRBV9
j_gene: TRBJ2-1
d_gene: .

CDR3aa: ASSLRLSGANVLT
len: 13
v_gene: TRBV5-1
j_gene: TRBJ2-6
d_gene: .

CDR3aa: SCPGGFTDTQY
len: 11
v_gene: TRBV20-1
j_gene: TRBJ2-3
d_gene: .

CDR3aa: SARGRNNEKLF
len: 11
v_gene: TRBV20-1
j_gene: TRBJ1-4
d_gene: .

CDR3aa: SGRTGQGIETQY
len: 12
v_gene: TRBV29-1
j_gene: TRBJ2-5
d_gene: TRBD1

CDR3aa: ASSQGLTTYNEQF
len: 13
v_gene: TRBV4-2
j_gene: TRBJ2-1
d_gene: .

CDR3aa: ASSQVVGAGSSYNEQF
len: 16
v_gene: TRBV4-2
j_gene: TRBJ2-1
d_gene: TRBD2

CDR3aa: SGQIWGNEQF
len: 10
v_gene: TRBV29-1
j_gene: TRBJ2-1
d_gene: .

CDR3aa: ASTQGGLNDSPLH
len: 13
v_gene: TRBV6-5
j_gene: TRBJ1-6
d_gene: .

CDR3aa: AIKGTSYNSPLH
len: 12
v_gene: TRBV10-3
j_gene: TRBJ1-6
d_gene: .

CDR3aa: ASSANPGQGAGYT
len: 13
v_gene: TRBV27
j_gene: TRBJ1-2
d_gene: TRBD1

CDR3aa: ASSLVNLGGGETQY
len: 14
v_gene: TRBV5-6
j_gene: .
d_gene: .

CDR3aa: ASTPSADQIAEQY
len: 13
v_gene: TRBV28
j_gene: .
d_gene: .

CDR3aa: ATSRDGGTPTYNEQF
len: 15
v_gene: TRBV15
j_gene: TRBJ2-1
d_gene: .

CDR3aa: ASSAGQGQY
len: 9
v_gene: TRBV2
j_gene: TRBJ2-3
d_gene: TRBD1

CDR3aa: ASGLWDRQY
len: 9
v_gene: TRBV28
j_gene: TRBJ2-4
d_gene: TRBD1

CDR3aa: ASSVTGNFYGYT
len: 12
v_gene: TRBV5-4
j_gene: TRBJ1-2
d_gene: .

CDR3aa: ASSVGALSTDTQY
len: 13
v_gene: TRBV10-2
j_gene: TRBJ2-3
d_gene: .

CDR3aa: ASSSPRLPGTGDYNEQF
len: 17
v_gene: TRBV7-2
j_gene: TRBJ2-1
d_gene: TRBD1

CDR3aa: ASSWDRYYGYT
len: 11
v_gene: TRBV13
j_gene: TRBJ1-2
d_gene: TRBD1

CDR3aa: ASSGRDRGENIQY
len: 13
v_gene: TRBV7-2
j_gene: TRBJ2-4
d_gene: TRBD1

CDR3aa: ASSLDPAGGPGTQY
len: 14
v_gene: TRBV7-2
j_gene: TRBJ2-5
d_gene: TRBD2

CDR3aa: ASSYRLGQRYEQY
len: 13
v_gene: TRBV6-6
j_gene: TRBJ2-7
d_gene: .

CDR3aa: SVDGQGVGGYT
len: 11
v_gene: TRBV29-1
j_gene: TRBJ1-2
d_gene: TRBD1

CDR3aa: ANSGGLGTEAF
len: 11
v_gene: TRBV18
j_gene: TRBJ1-1
d_gene: .

CDR3aa: ASSPRTGEHGYT
len: 12
v_gene: TRBV7-6
j_gene: TRBJ1-2
d_gene: TRBD1

CDR3aa: ASSRDGQVLDEQY
len: 13
v_gene: TRBV7-2
j_gene: .
d_gene: .

CDR3aa: ASSRGKGARETQY
len: 13
v_gene: TRBV27
j_gene: TRBJ2-5
d_gene: TRBD1

CDR3aa: ASSQDSYRGFSETQY
len: 15
v_gene: TRBV14
j_gene: TRBJ2-5
d_gene: TRBD1

CDR3aa: SVEGTGVEQY
len: 10
v_gene: TRBV29-1
j_gene: TRBJ2-7
d_gene: TRBD1

CDR3aa: ASSRSSAGYEQY
len: 12
v_gene: TRBV27
j_gene: TRBJ2-7
d_gene: .

CDR3aa: ASSPEMADLNEKLF
len: 14
v_gene: TRBV5-1
j_gene: TRBJ1-4
d_gene: .

CDR3aa: ASSQETSGGYTDTQY
len: 15
v_gene: TRBV4-2
j_gene: TRBJ2-3
d_gene: TRBD2

CDR3aa: ASSNLPRQACGYT
len: 13
v_gene: TRBV21-1
j_gene: TRBJ1-2
d_gene: .

CDR3aa: ASSWRLAGVGGQF
len: 13
v_gene: TRBV5-1
j_gene: TRBJ2-1
d_gene: TRBD2

CDR3aa: AISGGPGSSYNEQF
len: 14
v_gene: TRBV10-3
j_gene: TRBJ2-1
d_gene: .

CDR3aa: ASSPSDRSYGYT
len: 12
v_gene: TRBV6-6
j_gene: TRBJ1-2
d_gene: .

CDR3aa: ASRPPSGGLETQY
len: 13
v_gene: TRBV6-5
j_gene: TRBJ2-5
d_gene: TRBD2

CDR3aa: ASSNERDKEQF
len: 11
v_gene: TRBV2
j_gene: TRBJ2-1
d_gene: .

CDR3aa: ASSFDLGDQPQH
len: 12
v_gene: TRBV12-3/TRBV12-4
j_gene: TRBJ1-5
d_gene: .

CDR3aa: ASSLSGATSYNEQF
len: 14
v_gene: TRBV27
j_gene: TRBJ2-1
d_gene: .

CDR3aa: ASSLLGEYGYT
len: 11
v_gene: TRBV5-8
j_gene: TRBJ1-2
d_gene: .

CDR3aa: ASSKTSGGYRGTQY
len: 14
v_gene: TRBV7-2
j_gene: TRBJ2-3
d_gene: TRBD2

CDR3aa: ASSAPGRSYNEQF
len: 13
v_gene: TRBV28
j_gene: TRBJ2-1
d_gene: .

CDR3aa: SARDGMRETSRETQY
len: 15
v_gene: TRBV20-1
j_gene: TRBJ2-5
d_gene: TRBD2